Given below is one TCR beta chain in context. The data were taken from a study of blood T cell repertoires in COVID-19. This CDR3 has 14 amino acids. The V gene end was trimmed by 0 bases and the J gene end by 7 bases; junction bases not matched to a gene: 4. The V gene's germline CDR1 is MNHEY and CDR2 SMNVEV (reference sequence). Measured with immunoSEQ multiplex PCR; TCRdb has only the in-frame clones, and not every one. Of about 94,000 clones listed, about 80% are singletons. The receptor comes from a man aged 55 to 69 with acute or convalescent COVID-19. The chain carries TRBV27 and TRBJ1-1; TRBD1 aligns across 8 bases. Sequencing was done on a sample of peripheral blood. DNA of the CDR3: TGTGCCAGCAGTTTATCACAGGGGGTTGATGAAGCTTTCTTT. This sequence encodes CASSLSQGVDEAFF.